Each of the 2 T cell receptor beta chains below was sequenced from the same sample in a study of blood T cell repertoires in COVID-19. Clones were read by immunoSEQ multiplex PCR, and TCRdb kept only the in-frame ones, dropping some. The sample has approximately 200,000 clones; 84% are singletons. The specimen sequenced was peripheral blood. Receptors originate from a woman in her 30s who had recovered from COVID-19.

The J gene is TRBJ2-2, the V gene TRBV28, with D possibly matching TRBD2 (5 bases). Trimming left V 6 bases short and J 6 bases short, with 17 bases between. Germline V gene lookup returns CDR1 MDHEN and CDR2 SYDVKM. The CDR3 has 15 residues. CDR3 bases: TGTGCCAGCAGAACTCACCGAGCGGTCCCCGGGGAGCTGTTTTTT. Its protein product is CASRTHRAVPGELFF.

The chain combines TRBV19 with TRBJ1-1; TRBD1 matches at 7 bases. CDR1 is LNHDA and CDR2 is SQIVND in the germline V gene (reference sequence). Trimming cost V 7 bases and J 1 base; bases outside gene matches: 15. This CDR3 region has 17 residues. The CDR3 sequence: CASITTRQGITNTEAFF. The CDR3 DNA reads TGTGCCAGTATTACCACCCGACAGGGAATCACGAACACTGAAGCTTTCTTT.